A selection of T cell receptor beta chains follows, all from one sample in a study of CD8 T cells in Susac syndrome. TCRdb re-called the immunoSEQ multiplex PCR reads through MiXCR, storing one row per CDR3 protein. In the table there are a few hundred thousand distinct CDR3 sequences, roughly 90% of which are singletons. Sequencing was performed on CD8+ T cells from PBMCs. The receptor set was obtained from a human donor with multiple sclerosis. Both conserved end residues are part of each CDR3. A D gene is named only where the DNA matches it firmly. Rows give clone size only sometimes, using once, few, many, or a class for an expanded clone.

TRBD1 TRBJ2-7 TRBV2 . TGTGCCAGCAGTGAACATGCAGGGGGCAGTGTCTACGAGCAGTACTTC CASSEHAGGSVYEQYF
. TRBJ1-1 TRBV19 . TGTGCCAGTAGTACCCGAGACAGGAACACTGAAGCTTTCTTT CASSTRDRNTEAFF
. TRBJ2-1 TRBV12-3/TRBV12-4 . TGTGCCAGCAGTTTCCCCAATGGACATCAGGGGAATGAGCAGTTCTTC CASSFPNGHQGNEQFF
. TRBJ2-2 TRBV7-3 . TGTGCCAGCAGCTTAGAGCAAGAAAACACCGGGGAGCTGTTTTTT CASSLEQENTGELFF
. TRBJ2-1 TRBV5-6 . TGTGCCAGCAGCTTAATGGCGAATGAGCAGTTCTTC CASSLMANEQFF
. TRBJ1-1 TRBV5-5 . TGTGCCAGCAGGAGGGGACTCAGGGAAGTTGTTGAAGCTTTCTTT CASRRGLREVVEAFF
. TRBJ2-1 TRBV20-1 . TGCAGTGCTAGAGATTCCGGTGACAATGAGCAGTTCTTC CSARDSGDNEQFF
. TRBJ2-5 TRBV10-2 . TGCGCCAGCAGTGAGTCGGCTTGGGAGAACGGCCAGACCCAGTACTTC CASSESAWENGQTQYF
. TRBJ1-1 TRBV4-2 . TGTGCCAGCAGCCAAGTCCTACAGGGGAACACTGAAGCTTTCTTT CASSQVLQGNTEAFF
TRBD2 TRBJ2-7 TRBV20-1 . TGCAGTGCTAGAGTGTCTAGCGGGGGCTCCTACGAGCAGTACTTC CSARVSSGGSYEQYF
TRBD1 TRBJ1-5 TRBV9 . TGTGCCAGCAGCGTTACAGGGGGCGACAATCAGCCCCAGCATTTT CASSVTGGDNQPQHF
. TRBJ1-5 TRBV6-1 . TGTGCCAGCAGTGAAATGGCAGGGGGCAATCAGCCCCAGCATTTT CASSEMAGGNQPQHF
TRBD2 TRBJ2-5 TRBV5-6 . TGTGCCAGCAGCGCGGGACTAGCGGGAGTTCGAGAGACCCAGTACTTC CASSAGLAGVRETQYF
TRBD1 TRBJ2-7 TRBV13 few TGTGCCAGCAGCCAAAAGGGACAGGCCTACGAGCAGTACTTC CASSQKGQAYEQYF
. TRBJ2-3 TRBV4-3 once TGCGCCAGCAGCCAAGACAGGGCAAGCACAGATACGCAGTATTTT CASSQDRASTDTQYF
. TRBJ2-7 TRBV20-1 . TGCAGTGCGAATACCCGACGGGACGAGCAGTACTTC CSANTRRDEQYF